What follows are 25 T cell receptor beta chains derived from one specimen sequenced in a study of vaccination and CD4 T cells after COVID-19. Treatment indicated: roughly nine-day PBMC culture with coronavirus spike peptide pools or control peptides (ViraFEST assay). Sequence data for DNA of cultured CD4+ T cells were generated by the Oncomine TCR Beta short-read assay. TCRdb reprocessed the PCR reads with MiXCR, giving one entry per CDR3 protein. The sample yields 15,000 to 25,000 distinct CDR3 sequences, around two fifths seen once. No antigens are known for them. The sequencing sample was made of cultured CD4+ T cells from blood. Every receptor here comes from a human donor with COVID-19.

The chain recombines TRBV12-3 or TRBV12-4 with TRBJ2-1, with 14 nucleotides matching TRBD2. V gave up 2 bases and J gave up 0 bases; unmatched junction bases: 9. This CDR3 comprises 20 residues. CDR3 protein: CASSLRPGLAGVRSYNEQFF. The CDR3 bases are TGTGCCAGCAGTTTAAGGCCGGGACTAGCGGGGGTCCGCTCCTACAATGAGCAGTTCTTC.

This clonotype appeared a few times. The chain has TRBV6-4 and TRBJ1-2; TRBD1 might be the D (6 bases). The V and J ends lost 2 bases and 3 bases respectively, with 13 bases between them. The germline V gene has CDR1 MRHNA and CDR2 SNTAGT. The CDR3 is made up of 15 amino acids. CDR3 sequence: CASSDLGAPDYGYTF. The CDR3 DNA reads as TGTGCCAGCAGTGACCTGGGGGCGCCTGACTATGGCTACACCTTC.

V and J are TRBV5-4 and TRBJ2-1, with 13 bases matching TRBD2. The CDR3 is 15 amino acids. CDR1 and CDR2 (germline): SGHNT, YYREEE (reference sequence). The junction had 4 bases not matched to a gene; V was cut back by 3 bases and J by 7 bases. As DNA, the CDR3 is TGTGCCAGCAGCTATGGACTAGCGGGGGAGAATGAGCAGTTCTTC. It yields the protein CASSYGLAGENEQFF.

The CDR3 DNA follows: TGTGCCAGCAGCCCCGGACAGGGCGGCTATGGCTACACCTTC. Residues: CASSPGQGGYGYTF. V is TRBV7-3 and J is TRBJ1-2, with 8 nucleotides matching TRBD1. The germline gives CDR1 SGHTA, CDR2 FQGTGA. After removal of 5 bases from V and 4 bases from J, the junction contained 6 bases not matched to a gene. This CDR3 is 14 amino acids long.

The chain has TRBV6-5 and TRBJ1-3; D gene ambiguous. CDR1 and CDR2 from the germline V gene are MNHEY and SVGAGI. The CDR3 totals 17 residues. V was shortened by 0 bases and J by 0 bases, with 12 bases between the two germline ends. The CDR3 loop is CASSYSGLRSSGNTIYF. The DNA for the CDR3 is TGTGCCAGCAGTTACTCGGGCCTGCGGAGCTCTGGAAACACCATATATTTT.

The table lists this clonotype with a few counts. The chain is built from TRBV20-1 and TRBJ1-3; a weak D match, TRBD1 (6 bases). The germline gives CDR1 DFQATT, CDR2 SNEGSKA (reference sequence). This CDR3 comprises 14 residues. V lost 6 bases to trimming and J lost 0 bases, with 12 bases between them. CDR3 residues: CSARTASSGNTIYF. CDR3 DNA: TGCAGTGCGAGGACAGCAAGCTCTGGAAACACCATATATTTT.

This chain connects TRBV6-1 to TRBJ1-1; D gene uncertain. The CDR3 consists of 13 residues. Trimming left V 7 bases short and J 1 base short, with 10 bases between. The V gene's germline CDR1 is MNHNS and CDR2 SASEGT. This CDR3 reads CASTPRKNTEAFF. DNA for the CDR3: TGTGCCAGCACCCCCAGGAAGAACACTGAAGCTTTCTTT.

The chain employs TRBV28 and TRBJ1-4; unclear D gene. Germline loops: CDR1 MDHEN, CDR2 SYDVKM. V was trimmed by 8 bases and J by 7 bases, leaving 8 bases between them. This CDR3 is built from 11 residues. CDR3 residues: CASGRSEKLFF. DNA of the CDR3: TGTGCCAGCGGCCGGAGTGAAAAACTGTTTTTT.

The gene calls are TRBV11-2 and TRBJ1-2; D is unresolved. The CDR3 runs 13 residues. Per germline, CDR1 SGHAT and CDR2 FQNNGV. V was cut by 3 bases and J by 1 base, with 6 bases left in between. The chain's CDR3 is CASSFADNYGYTF. The DNA of the CDR3 is TGTGCCAGCAGCTTTGCAGATAACTATGGCTACACCTTC.

This clonotype was observed a few times. The chain links TRBV7-2 to TRBJ2-2; D not certain. This CDR3 comprises 14 residues. The V gene's germline CDR1 is SGHTA and CDR2 FQGNSA. Trimming shortened V by 7 bases and J by 0 bases, and 9 bases separated the two germline ends. The CDR3 protein is CASTPTTNTGELFF. In DNA form, the CDR3 reads TGTGCCAGCACCCCCACCACGAACACCGGGGAGCTGTTTTTT.

There are a few counts of this clonotype. The chain recombines TRBV7-2 with TRBJ1-1; D is uncertain. The CDR3 sequence is 14 residues long. Germline CDR1 reads SGHTA; CDR2 reads FQGNSA. Between the trimmed V and J ends, which lost 4 bases and 0 bases, there was a span of 9 bases. CDR3: CASSWRIMNTEAFF. The DNA for the CDR3 is TGTGCCAGCAGCTGGAGGATTATGAACACTGAAGCTTTCTTT.

Worth noting for this clonotype: One end of the junction varies from germline; a read error may be responsible. V and J are TRBV6-1 and TRBJ2-5; D ambiguous. There are 10 residues in the CDR3. From germline, CDR1 is MNHNS and CDR2 SASEGT. CDR3 in amino acids: CASREETQYF. CDR3 coding DNA: TGTGCCAGCAGGGAAGAGACCCAGTACTTC.

The chain couples TRBV11-2 to TRBJ1-6; no reliable D call. The CDR3 totals 13 residues. Deletions cut 3 bases from V and 10 bases from J, with 10 bases between. The germline V gene has CDR1 SGHAT and CDR2 FQNNGV. The CDR3 reads CASSLSGESPLHF. The CDR3, as DNA: TGTGCCAGCAGCTTGAGTGGGGAATCACCCCTCCACTTT.

Only a few counts were recorded for this clonotype. Germline is not matched at one junction end, which may reflect a read error. The rearrangement links TRBV7-7 to TRBJ2-5, with 13 bases fitting TRBD2. The germline V gene encodes CDR1 SSHAT and CDR2 FNYEAQ (reference sequence). The CDR3 runs 14 residues. In nucleotides, the CDR3 is TGTGCTAGCAGCAAGACTAGCGGGGGGCAGACCCAGTACTTC. This gives the protein CASSKTSGGQTQYF.

The chain links TRBV5-4 to TRBJ2-7; D might be TRBD2 (5 bases). There are 14 residues in the CDR3. Per the germline V gene, CDR1 is SGHNT and CDR2 is YYREEE (reference sequence). The ends were cut back, 5 bases at V and 3 bases at J, with 15 bases in the middle. CDR3 DNA: TGTGCCAGCAGTCGCGGGCAGCAGATCTACGAGCAGTACTTC. The encoded protein is CASSRGQQIYEQYF.

This clonotype was picked up a small number of times. This chain connects TRBV24-1 to TRBJ1-5; D remains unclear. V lost 1 base and J lost 0, with 9 bases in between. Germline V gives CDR1 KGHDR, CDR2 SFDVKD. The CDR3 is made up of 16 amino acids. The CDR3 coding sequence is TGTGCCACCAGTGATTTCACCGGGAATAGCAATCAGCCCCAGCATTTT. Protein sequence: CATSDFTGNSNQPQHF.

This clonotype was seen a single time. The chain recombines TRBV27 with TRBJ2-3; D is ambiguous. V dropped 2 bases and J dropped 2 bases, with 5 bases sitting between them. CDR3 size: 13 residues. In germline, CDR1 is MNHEY, CDR2 SMNVEV (reference sequence). CDR3 amino acids: CASSLGSTDTQYF. As DNA, the CDR3 is TGTGCCAGCAGTTTAGGGTCCACAGATACGCAGTATTTT.

The chain is built from TRBV7-9 and TRBJ1-1; TRBD1 matches 8 bases. CDR3 length: 15 residues. V was pared by 2 bases and J by 1 base, with 3 bases of the junction left unmatched. Looked up from germline, CDR1 is SEHNR and CDR2 is FQNEAQ (reference sequence). The CDR3 DNA sequence: TGTGCCAGCAGCTTACCCACAGGGGGGAACACTGAAGCTTTCTTT. Its translation is CASSLPTGGNTEAFF.

The rearrangement uses TRBV10-3 and TRBJ1-1; 8 positions agree with TRBD1. Trimming at V came to 6 bases and at J to 0 bases, leaving 9 bases not matched to a gene. Germline lookup yields CDR1 ENHRY and CDR2 SYGVKD. The CDR3 runs to 16 residues. CDR3 sequence: CAIRKTGGSMNTEAFF. The CDR3 region has the DNA TGTGCCATCAGGAAAACAGGGGGATCTATGAACACTGAAGCTTTCTTT.

The V gene is TRBV6-1, the J gene TRBJ2-7; 9 bases are shared with TRBD1. CDR1 MNHNS and CDR2 SASEGT come from the germline V gene. The CDR3 totals 15 residues. With V trimmed by 5 bases and J by 3 bases, 8 bases remained unmatched. The DNA for the CDR3 is TGTGCCAGCAGTACTCCGGGACAGGGTTTCTACGAGCAGTACTTC. It is translated as CASSTPGQGFYEQYF.

The chain uses TRBV10-1 and TRBJ2-3; D not certain. Trimming shortened V by 8 bases and J by 4 bases, and 10 bases separated the two germline ends. CDR3 size: 12 residues. Germline V CDR1 and CDR2: WNHNN, SYGVQD (reference sequence). CDR3 residues: CASATAADTQYF. The CDR3 coding sequence is TGCGCCAGCGCGACGGCGGCAGATACGCAGTATTTT.

This clonotype was observed a handful of times. V is TRBV7-2 and J is TRBJ1-6; 11 bases agree with TRBD1. Germline values: CDR1 SGHTA, CDR2 FQGNSA. This CDR3 region has 21 residues. Trimming cost V 6 bases and J 2 bases; bases outside gene matches: 18. CDR3 region: CASSHLDGDRGVRTYNSPLHF. CDR3 nucleotide sequence: TGTGCCAGCAGTCACCTCGACGGGGACAGGGGGGTTAGGACCTATAATTCACCCCTCCACTTT.

The sample holds a few counts of this clonotype. The chain employs TRBV7-6 and TRBJ2-3, with 7 bases that match TRBD1. The V and J ends lost 3 bases and 1 base, in that order; junction bases with no gene match: 4. The CDR3 extends over 15 amino acids. Looked up from germline, CDR1 is SGHVS and CDR2 is FNYEAQ. CDR3: CASSFRTGGTDTQYF. The CDR3 bases are TGTGCCAGCAGCTTTCGGACAGGCGGCACAGATACGCAGTATTTT.

The sample holds a few counts of this clonotype. The CDR3: CASSSSGTGNEKLFF. CDR3 bases: TGTGCCAGCAGTTCCTCCGGGACAGGGAATGAAAAACTGTTTTTT. This chain joins TRBV6-5 and TRBJ1-4; 9 nucleotides align to TRBD1. J gave up 5 bases and V 4 bases, and 5 bases lay outside the gene matches. This CDR3 has 15 residues. The germline V gene has CDR1 MNHEY and CDR2 SVGAGI.

The CDR3 bases are TGCGCCAGCAGTGATGCCACAGGGAGAGAGCAGTACTTC. It translates to CASSDATGREQYF. J is TRBJ2-7 and V is TRBV10-2; D might be TRBD1 (6 bases). This CDR3 is built from 13 residues. V was clipped by 3 bases and J by 7 bases, with 13 bases between them. The germline CDR1 and CDR2 sequences are WSHSY and SAAADI.